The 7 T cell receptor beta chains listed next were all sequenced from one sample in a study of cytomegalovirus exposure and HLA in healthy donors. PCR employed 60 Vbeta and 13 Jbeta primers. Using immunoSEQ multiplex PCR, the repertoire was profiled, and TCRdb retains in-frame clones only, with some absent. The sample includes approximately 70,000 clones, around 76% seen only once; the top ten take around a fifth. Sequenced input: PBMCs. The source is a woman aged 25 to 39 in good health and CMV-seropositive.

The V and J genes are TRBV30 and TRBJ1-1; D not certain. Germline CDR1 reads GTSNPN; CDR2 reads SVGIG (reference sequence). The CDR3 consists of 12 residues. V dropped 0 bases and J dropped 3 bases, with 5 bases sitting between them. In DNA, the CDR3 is TGTGCCTGGAGTGTCGAGGACACTGAAGCTTTCTTT. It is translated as CAWSVEDTEAFF.

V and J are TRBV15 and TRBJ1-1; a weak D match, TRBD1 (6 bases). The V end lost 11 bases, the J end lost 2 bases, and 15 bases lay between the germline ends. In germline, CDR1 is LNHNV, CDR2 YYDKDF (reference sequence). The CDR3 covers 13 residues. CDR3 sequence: CAANRDINTEAFF. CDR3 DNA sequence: TGTGCCGCTAATAGGGACATAAACACTGAAGCTTTCTTT.

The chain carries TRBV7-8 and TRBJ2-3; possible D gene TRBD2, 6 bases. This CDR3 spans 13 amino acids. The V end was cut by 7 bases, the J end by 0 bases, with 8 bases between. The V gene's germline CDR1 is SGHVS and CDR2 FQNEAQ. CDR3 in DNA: TGTGCCAGCAAGGAGGGGAGCACAGATACGCAGTATTTT. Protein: CASKEGSTDTQYF.

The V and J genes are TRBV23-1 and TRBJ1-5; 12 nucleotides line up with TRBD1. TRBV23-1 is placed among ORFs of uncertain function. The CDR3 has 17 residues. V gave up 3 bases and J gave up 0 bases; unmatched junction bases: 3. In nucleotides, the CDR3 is TGCGCCAGCAGTCAGGGACAGGGGGCATATAGCAATCAGCCCCAGCATTTT. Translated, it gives CASSQGQGAYSNQPQHF.

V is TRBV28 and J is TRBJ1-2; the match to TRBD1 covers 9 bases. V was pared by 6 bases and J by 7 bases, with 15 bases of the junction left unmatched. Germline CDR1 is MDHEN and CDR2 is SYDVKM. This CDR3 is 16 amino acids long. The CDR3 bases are TGTGCCAGCAGGAAATCGGGGGACAGGGCTATCGGTGGCTACACCTTC. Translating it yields CASRKSGDRAIGGYTF.

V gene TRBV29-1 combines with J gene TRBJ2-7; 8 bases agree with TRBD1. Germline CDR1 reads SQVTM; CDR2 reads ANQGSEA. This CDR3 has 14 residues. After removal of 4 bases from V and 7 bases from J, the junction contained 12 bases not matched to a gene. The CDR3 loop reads CSVGGTGLPPEQYF. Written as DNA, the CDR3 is TGCAGCGTTGGAGGGACAGGCCTTCCCCCGGAGCAGTACTTC.

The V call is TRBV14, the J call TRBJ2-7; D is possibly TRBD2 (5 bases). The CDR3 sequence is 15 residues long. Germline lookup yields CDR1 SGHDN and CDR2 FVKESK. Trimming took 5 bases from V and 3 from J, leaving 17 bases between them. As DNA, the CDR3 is TGTGCCAGCAGCTCCTCCCTCCGGACTTTCTACGAGCAGTACTTC. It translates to CASSSSLRTFYEQYF.